This is a list of T cell receptor beta chains from one sample in a study of blood T cell repertoires in COVID-19. The protocol was immunoSEQ multiplex PCR, while the TCRdb copy is restricted to in-frame clones and leaves out a portion. The table has 200,000 to 300,000 clones, 88% seen once. Material for sequencing was PBMCs or T cells enriched from blood (not recorded which). These receptors were taken from a woman between 40 and 50 years old with acute COVID-19. Each CDR3 is given with its conserved first and last residue. A D gene is named only where the DNA matches it firmly. Size tells how often a clone was seen (once, few, many) or the class of an expanded clone, and some rows leave it out.

cdr3_length	clone_size	j_call	d_call	v_call	cdr3_aa
14	.	TRBJ2-5	TRBD1	TRBV6-4	CASRRGQVQETQYF
14	.	TRBJ2-1	TRBD2	TRBV5-4	CASSLRLRGGEQFF
15	.	TRBJ2-3	TRBD2	TRBV30	CAWSAGGARTDTQYF
13	.	TRBJ2-7	TRBD1	TRBV27	CASSWGQGVKQYF
14	.	TRBJ1-2	TRBD1	TRBV19	CASNTGTGGYGYTF
15	once	TRBJ1-2	.	TRBV18	CASSPSQGLNYGYTF
18	once	TRBJ2-2	.	TRBV11-2	CASSLDPRAGRNTGELFF
14	.	TRBJ1-2	TRBD1	TRBV28	CASSRDRGLDGYTF
14	.	TRBJ2-7	TRBD1	TRBV11-2	CASSSGQGAWEQYF
15	.	TRBJ1-3	.	TRBV7-2	CASSPGRETGNTIYF
15	.	TRBJ1-3	TRBD1	TRBV7-9	CASKRQGASGNTIYF
13	.	TRBJ1-5	.	TRBV7-9	CASSLGRDQPQHF
16	.	TRBJ1-5	.	TRBV30	CAWSGGARGSNQPQHF
15	.	TRBJ1-3	TRBD1	TRBV7-2	CASSFAGTVGNTIYF
15	.	TRBJ1-2	TRBD1	TRBV5-5	CASSPGQGDWGGYTF
16	.	TRBJ1-4	TRBD1	TRBV5-4	CASSVQTGGANEKLFF
15	.	TRBJ1-1	.	TRBV6-2/TRBV6-3	CASSLQGGENTEAFF
15	.	TRBJ2-1	TRBD2	TRBV6-6	CASNAGTSGYNEQFF
14	.	TRBJ1-4	TRBD1	TRBV28	CASMQGDQNEKLFF
14	.	TRBJ1-5	.	TRBV23-1	CASSQNPFGQPQHF
15	few	TRBJ2-3	TRBD1	TRBV5-4	CASSIRQGHTDTQYF
13	.	TRBJ2-1	TRBD2	TRBV19	CASSPSGNNEQFF
11	.	TRBJ1-1	.	TRBV30	CACSQGTEAFF
16	.	TRBJ2-2	TRBD2	TRBV6-1	CASSGAGGLNTGELFF
15	.	TRBJ1-4	.	TRBV27	CASQVRGVVGEKLFF
16	.	TRBJ2-1	TRBD2	TRBV7-2	CASSLDGRGSYNEQFF
18	.	TRBJ1-1	TRBD1	TRBV30	CAWSNYPGQTTRGTEAFF
16	.	TRBJ1-1	.	TRBV6-1	CASSDPGAGYGTEAFF
14	.	TRBJ2-1	TRBD2	TRBV29-1	CSVGELAGGNEQFF
13	.	TRBJ2-5	.	TRBV9	CASSVDSRGTQYF
14	.	TRBJ1-1	.	TRBV7-9	CASSLRVADRGAFF
13	.	TRBJ1-2	TRBD1	TRBV7-8	CASSHRGRDGYTF
17	.	TRBJ2-2	TRBD2	TRBV7-2	CASSPHSGGASTGELFF
13	.	TRBJ1-3	.	TRBV3-1/TRBV3-2	CASSPREIDTIYF
14	.	TRBJ2-2	TRBD2	TRBV6-5	CASRIAGDTGELFF
18	.	TRBJ1-6	.	TRBV9	CASSVGGPTGYNNSPLHF
12	.	TRBJ1-1	.	TRBV6-1	CASSDPYREAFF
16	once	TRBJ1-1	.	TRBV19	CASSMAPGLANTEAFF
15	.	TRBJ2-1	.	TRBV5-6	CASSLGARWDNEQFF
12	.	TRBJ2-3	.	TRBV19	CARCGSTDTQYF
14	.	TRBJ1-6	TRBD1	TRBV9	CASSVRDSNSPLHF
13	.	TRBJ2-7	.	TRBV5-1	CASSLVGGYEQYF
15	.	TRBJ1-2	.	TRBV3-1/TRBV3-2	CASSASWEGNYGYTF
16	.	TRBJ2-5	TRBD2	TRBV3-1/TRBV3-2	CASSLLAGGLGETQYF
13	.	TRBJ2-7	TRBD1	TRBV7-8	CASSRGQAYEQYF
13	.	TRBJ1-5	.	TRBV9	CASSGGTDQPQHF
13	.	TRBJ1-2	TRBD1	TRBV6-5	CASSSQGANGYTF
15	once	TRBJ1-3	.	TRBV7-9	CASSLEATYGNTIYF
20	.	TRBJ2-1	TRBD2	TRBV4-3	CASSQVPAGLAGVPGIEQFF
13	.	TRBJ2-2	.	TRBV20-1	CSASWLITGELFF
12	.	TRBJ1-1	.	TRBV6-2/TRBV6-3	CASSDRYGEAFF